A selection of T cell receptor beta chains follows, all from one sample in a study of regulatory T cells in long-lasting Graves disease. A single record per CDR3 protein comes from TCRdb applying MiXCR to the multiplex PCR reads. The repertoire holds about 450,000 distinct CDR3 sequences, with about 25% as singletons. The sequences come from peripheral blood mononuclear cells (PBMCs), collected when the disease was refractory, from a patient treated with antithyroid drugs. The receptor source for this set is a female donor with Graves disease. Both conserved end residues are part of each CDR3. The D gene is left open where the match is weak. Not all rows give a size; the values are once, few, many and, for expanded clones, a class.

size	V	D	J	CDR3	DNA
NA	TRBV19	TRBD1	TRBJ1-5	CASTLGTGGSRSNQPQHF	TGTGCCAGCACATTGGGGACAGGTGGAAGTAGAAGCAATCAGCCCCAGCATTTT
NA	TRBV13	TRBD2	TRBJ2-5	CASSRTSGRSYGQETQYF	TGTGCCAGCAGCAGGACTAGCGGGAGGTCGTATGGGCAAGAGACCCAGTACTTC
many	TRBV27	NA	TRBJ2-3	CASSRPGDTQYF	TGTGCCAGCAGCCGTCCCGGAGATACGCAGTATTTT
few	TRBV6-5	NA	TRBJ2-2	CASSYWGASVAGELFF	TGTGCCAGCAGTTACTGGGGGGCATCGGTCGCCGGGGAGCTGTTTTTT
few	TRBV5-1	NA	TRBJ2-7	CASSGTTASTYEQYF	TGCGCCAGCAGCGGGACGACAGCCTCTACCTACGAGCAGTACTTC
many	TRBV29-1	NA	TRBJ1-2	CSVEGNDGYTF	TGCAGCGTTGAAGGGAACGATGGCTACACCTTC
NA	TRBV3-1	TRBD1	TRBJ2-7	CASSQARQGSYEQYF	TGTGCCAGCAGCCAAGCCCGACAGGGTTCCTACGAGCAGTACTTC
many	TRBV28	TRBD2	TRBJ2-7	CASNIAGASSYEQYF	TGTGCCAGCAACATAGCGGGAGCGAGCTCCTACGAGCAGTACTTC
many	TRBV28	NA	TRBJ1-4	CASRRFLTTGTTNEKLFF	TGTGCCAGCAGGCGTTTCTTAACCACCGGGACAACTAATGAAAAACTGTTTTTT
many	TRBV28	NA	TRBJ1-5	CASKVHAPQPQHF	TGTGCCAGCAAAGTACATGCCCCTCAGCCCCAGCATTTT
few	TRBV6-1	NA	TRBJ1-4	CATRLATNEKLFF	TGTGCCACCCGACTTGCAACTAATGAAAAACTGTTTTTT
many	TRBV20-1	TRBD2	TRBJ2-5	CSARTSGSRETQYF	TGCAGTGCTAGGACTAGCGGGAGTCGGGAGACCCAGTACTTC
few	TRBV7-9	NA	TRBJ1-4	CASSKEGATNEKLFF	TGTGCCAGCAGCAAGGAAGGGGCAACTAATGAAAAACTGTTTTTT
NA	TRBV13	NA	TRBJ1-1	CASSLVRDEAFF	TGTGCCAGCAGCTTAGTGAGGGATGAAGCTTTCTTT
few	TRBV5-1	NA	TRBJ2-6	CASSLRGGDSSGANVLTF	TGCGCCAGCAGCTTGCGGGGAGGGGACAGCTCTGGGGCCAACGTCCTGACTTTC
NA	TRBV6-1	NA	TRBJ2-5	CASNQGETQYF	TGTGCCAGCAATCAGGGGGAGACCCAGTACTTC
NA	TRBV28	NA	TRBJ2-7	CASSPYPPTESSYEQYF	TGTGCCAGCAGTCCCTACCCTCCGACAGAAAGCTCCTACGAGCAGTACTTC
NA	TRBV29-1	NA	TRBJ2-2	CSVEVREMTGELFF	TGCAGCGTTGAAGTACGGGAGATGACCGGGGAGCTGTTTTTT
many	TRBV5-1	NA	TRBJ1-1	CASSLVANTEAFF	TGTGCCAGCAGCTTGGTGGCTAACACTGAAGCTTTCTTT
NA	TRBV3-1	TRBD1	TRBJ1-6	CASSPLAGQQNSPLHF	TGTGCCAGCAGTCCCCTAGCGGGACAGCAAAATTCACCCCTCCACTTT
many	TRBV9	NA	TRBJ1-2	CASSVESSGGTNYGYTF	TGTGCCAGCAGCGTAGAATCGTCCGGGGGAACTAACTATGGCTACACCTTC
once	TRBV19	TRBD2	TRBJ2-7	CATSSSGSMGEQYF	TGTGCCACCTCGAGTAGCGGGAGTATGGGGGAGCAGTACTTC
few	TRBV3-1	NA	TRBJ1-1	CASRGSWGGMNTEAFF	TGTGCCAGCCGAGGCTCTTGGGGCGGGATGAACACTGAAGCTTTCTTT
few	TRBV29-1	TRBD1	TRBJ2-7	CSVGTESYEQYF	TGCAGCGTAGGGACAGAGTCCTACGAGCAGTACTTC
few	TRBV18	NA	TRBJ2-7	CASSPRDGGIEEYF	TGTGCCAGCTCACCACGGGACGGGGGAATTGAAGAGTACTTC
NA	TRBV7-3	NA	TRBJ2-6	CASSLGGGLMARGANVLTF	TGTGCCAGCAGCTTAGGGGGAGGACTAATGGCGCGTGGGGCCAACGTCCTGACTTTC